This TCR beta chain was profiled in a study of CD8 T cells in ankylosing spondylitis. TCRdb ran MiXCR on the 5' RACE reads and lists one entry per CDR3 protein. Of 150,000 to 200,000 distinct CDR3 sequences listed, around 8.9% are singletons. The CDR3 has 12 amino acids. V lost 6 bases to trimming and J lost 8 bases, with 16 bases between them. Germline V gene sequence: CDR1 SQVTM, CDR2 ANQGSEA. Concerning this clonotype: Its specificity is not known.

Study results and limitations: Several of the motif variants were reported before in synovial fluid and blood from reactive arthritis.

The sample was blood, either unsorted or a sorted T cell fraction (not recorded which). The rearrangement links TRBV29-1 to TRBJ1-2, with D possibly being TRBD1 (6 bases). The TCR sequence derives from a female donor with ankylosing spondylitis or in good health (not recorded which). The CDR3 loop is CSVGQLTMGYTF. CDR3 in DNA: TGCAGCGTCGGACAGTTGACTATGGGCTACACCTTC.